This entry is about one T cell receptor (beta chain). Normal lung was taken at the farthest possible site, at least 3 cm from tumour. The table came from immunoSEQ multiplex PCR; TCRdb's copy has only in-frame clones and leaves some out. The data contain some 3,100 clones, around 64% of them singletons. The germline V gene has CDR1 LNHDA and CDR2 SQIVND (reference sequence). V was shortened by 8 bases and J by 9 bases, with 14 bases between the two germline ends. This CDR3 has 12 residues. This entry belongs to a study of immune cell composition in non-small cell lung cancer. The sample was also reused in another study, on CD4 T cells in lung cancer.

Sequencing was done on a sample of non-adjacent lung tissue. The rearrangement joins TRBV19 to TRBJ1-5, with D tentatively TRBD1 (6 bases). The source of this sequence is a human donor with non-small cell lung cancer. CDR3 nucleotide sequence: TGTGCCAGTGGGACACCGTCTTGGCCCCAGCATTTT. Translated, it gives CASGTPSWPQHF.